This TCR beta chain stems from a study of T cell changes during pregnancy in multiple sclerosis. Using immunoSEQ multiplex PCR, the repertoire was profiled, and TCRdb retains in-frame clones only, with some absent. Here the sample spans under 40,000 clones, 92% being singletons. Looked up from germline, CDR1 is MNHEY and CDR2 is SMNVEV (reference sequence). This CDR3 spans 13 amino acids. V shed 6 bases and J shed 1 base, with 9 bases lying between them. The source material was CD8+ T cells from peripheral blood mononuclear cells, sampled before pregnancy. This clonotype was sampled from a female donor with multiple sclerosis, enrolled in a pregnancy study. The J gene is TRBJ1-2, the V gene TRBV27; tentatively, D is TRBD1 (6 bases). The CDR3 is CASRGQDNYGYTF. For the CDR3, the DNA is TGTGCCAGCAGGGGACAAGATAACTATGGCTACACCTTC.